Reported below is one T cell receptor (beta chain). This sample was taken from a study of cytomegalovirus exposure and HLA in healthy donors. A multiplex PCR was run with 60 Vbeta primers and 13 Jbeta primers. Profiled with immunoSEQ multiplex PCR; TCRdb holds only in-frame clones, not every one. Recorded for this sample: tens of thousands of clones. Sequencing was performed on PBMCs. The sequence derives from a man aged 55 to 69 in good health and CMV-seropositive.

CDR3: CAWNPRDRVSYEQYF. CDR3 nucleotide sequence: TGTGCCTGGAACCCCCGGGACAGGGTCTCCTACGAGCAGTACTTC. This chain connects TRBV30 to TRBJ2-7; 9 bases are a match to TRBD1. The CDR3 length is 15 residues. J was trimmed by 0 bases and V by 4 bases; bases with no gene match: 7. Germline V gives CDR1 GTSNPN, CDR2 SVGIG (reference sequence).